Following are 25 T cell receptor beta chains from one sample sequenced in a study of early T cells in non-severe SARS-CoV-2 infection (dated by TCRdb to the early 2020s). The library came from 5' RACE. Sequencer: NextSeq 500. The public reads were quality trimmed at Q25 with fastp and then assembled into clones with MiXCR by TCRdb, keeping productive beta chains. For every CDR3 protein sequence, its rows merge into one entry that carries the most common genes and DNA. This sample lists roughly 28,000 distinct CDR3 sequences; around 5% were detected once. 2.5% to 3% of the sample is taken by the ten largest. The sequenced sample consisted of whole blood. Receptors originate from an adult who was a healthcare worker with PCR-confirmed SARS-CoV-2 infection or an uninfected control (not recorded which).

This clonotype was observed a few times. V gene TRBV6-1 combines with J gene TRBJ2-5, with D possibly being TRBD1 (6 bases). This CDR3 spans 15 amino acids. Trimming left V 4 bases short and J 3 bases short, with 15 bases between. Germline V gene data show CDR1 as MNHNS and CDR2 as SASEGT. The CDR3: CASSGASAGEETQYF. The CDR3 nucleotides read TGTGCCAGCAGTGGGGCCTCGGCAGGGGAAGAGACCCAGTACTTC.

This clonotype is termed medium-sized. This chain links TRBV5-1 with TRBJ2-6; no clear D. This CDR3 region has 14 residues. The germline V gene has CDR1 SGHRS and CDR2 YFSETQ. With 5 bases removed from V and 1 base from J, the gap between germline ends came to 7 bases. The CDR3 DNA reads TGCGCCAGCAGGATTGGGTCTGGGGCCAACGTCCTGACTTTC. Its protein is CASRIGSGANVLTF.

This clonotype was picked up many times. J is TRBJ2-5 and V is TRBV4-2; 12 nucleotides align to TRBD1. This CDR3 is 16 amino acids long. Germline V gives CDR1 LGHNA, CDR2 YNFKEQ. V lost 4 bases and J lost 4; bases outside the gene matches: 7. This CDR3 reads CASSPGTGGELETQYF. In nucleotides, the CDR3 is TGTGCCAGCAGCCCTGGGACAGGGGGCGAGTTAGAGACCCAGTACTTC.

V usage is TRBV2 and J usage is TRBJ1-1; D remains ambiguous. V lost 6 bases to trimming and J lost 8 bases, with 13 bases between them. The germline V gene has CDR1 SNHLY and CDR2 FYNNEI. The CDR3 is 12 amino acids. The CDR3 is CASRSLAAEAFF. The CDR3 DNA reads as TGTGCCAGCAGAAGTCTAGCAGCCGAAGCTTTCTTT.

This clonotype was detected many times. This chain connects TRBV28 to TRBJ2-7; D tentatively reads TRBD1 or TRBD2 (5 bases each). The CDR3 covers 15 residues. V shed 6 bases and J shed 0 bases, with 15 bases lying between them. Per germline, CDR1 MDHEN and CDR2 SYDVKM. In DNA form, the CDR3 reads TGTGCCAGCAGAGTTGGGACCCACAGCTCCTACGAGCAGTACTTC. Translating it yields CASRVGTHSSYEQYF.

This clonotype rates as medium-sized. This chain uses TRBV12-3 or TRBV12-4 with TRBJ2-7, with TRBD2 matching over 10 bases. The junction had 10 bases not matched to a gene; V was cut back by 5 bases and J by 6 bases. The CDR3 consists of 15 residues. CDR3 in DNA: TGTGCCAGCAGTCTCCAAGACCTAGCGGGAGTCGAGCAGTACTTC. Amino acids: CASSLQDLAGVEQYF.

This clonotype was seen ten or more times. The CDR3 here is CASSPPVGEQYF. CDR3 DNA sequence: TGTGCCAGCTCACCCCCGGTCGGGGAGCAGTACTTC. V gene TRBV18 combines with J gene TRBJ2-7; the D is unclear. Germline V gene data show CDR1 as KGHSH and CDR2 as LQKENI. The CDR3 totals 12 residues. Trimming pared 3 bases from V and 7 bases from J, leaving 10 bases between.

This clonotype showed up just a few times. Written as DNA, the CDR3 is TGTGCCAGCAGCTTGGGACAGGGTGTATCCTACGAGCAGTACTTC. This encodes CASSLGQGVSYEQYF. J is TRBJ2-7 and V is TRBV7-9; 9 bases align to TRBD1. The V segment lost 3 bases and the J segment 1 base; nucleotides outside the gene matches: 4. Germline CDR1 SEHNR, CDR2 FQNEAQ (reference sequence). There are 15 residues in the CDR3.

CDR3: CASRRSYNEQFF. The CDR3 nucleotides are TGTGCCAGCAGGCGCAGCTACAATGAGCAGTTCTTC. The chain carries TRBV28 and TRBJ2-1; D remains ambiguous. CDR1 is MDHEN and CDR2 is SYDVKM in the germline V gene. The CDR3 runs 12 residues. Trimming pared 6 bases from V and 3 bases from J, leaving 6 bases between.

Ten or more counts support this clonotype. The rearrangement joins TRBV27 to TRBJ2-2; D possibly corresponds to TRBD1 (6 bases). Per the germline V gene, CDR1 is MNHEY and CDR2 is SMNVEV (reference sequence). Trimming cost V 4 bases and J 1 base, with 13 bases left between them. The CDR3 consists of 16 residues. CDR3 sequence (DNA): TGTGCCAGCAGTTCAGGGACACGCCAGAACACCGGGGAGCTGTTTTTT. It specifies CASSSGTRQNTGELFF.

This clonotype was observed a few times. V and J are TRBV29-1 and TRBJ2-7, with D perhaps TRBD1 (6 bases). The germline V gene encodes CDR1 SQVTM and CDR2 ANQGSEA. The CDR3 spans 13 residues. The ends were cut back, 2 bases at V and 4 bases at J, with 12 bases in the middle. CDR3 sequence (DNA): TGCAGCGTTGAATTCCCGACAGGATACGAGCAGTACTTC. Protein sequence: CSVEFPTGYEQYF.

This clonotype has just a few counts. This chain uses TRBV11-2 with TRBJ2-7; 7 nucleotides agree with TRBD2. The ends lost 5 bases at V and 7 bases at J; junction bases unmatched: 2. CDR1 is SGHAT and CDR2 is FQNNGV in the germline V gene. The CDR3 length is 11 residues. CDR3 sequence (DNA): TGTGCCAGCAGCGGGGGGGTGGAGCAGTACTTC. Translating gives CASSGGVEQYF.

This clonotype was observed at least ten times. This chain joins TRBV7-9 and TRBJ2-3; D assignment may be TRBD1 or TRBD2 (5 bases each). V gave up 8 bases and J gave up 3 bases, with 9 bases separating them. The germline CDR1 and CDR2 sequences are SEHNR and FQNEAQ (reference sequence). The CDR3 loop spans 12 amino acids. The CDR3 DNA reads as TGTGCCAGCGGGGACGGAACAGATACGCAGTATTTT. Protein product: CASGDGTDTQYF.

At least ten counts were recorded for this clonotype. V gene TRBV5-5 combines with J gene TRBJ1-6, with D unresolved. Germline loops: CDR1 SGHKS, CDR2 YYEKEE (reference sequence). With 0 bases removed from V and 4 bases from J, the gap between germline ends came to 8 bases. The CDR3 consists of 15 residues. The CDR3 is CASSLEGAYNSPLHF. As DNA, the CDR3 is TGTGCCAGCAGCTTGGAGGGTGCGTATAATTCACCCCTCCACTTT.

In its sample, this clonotype was seen many times. The V gene is TRBV7-9, the J gene TRBJ1-1; D gene unclear. The V and J ends lost 3 bases and 13 bases respectively, with 21 bases between them. The CDR3 spans 14 residues. CDR1 SEHNR and CDR2 FQNEAQ come from the germline V gene (reference sequence). In nucleotides, the CDR3 is TGTGCCAGCAGCTTCACGAGTAACGGACCTCGTCTTTTCTTT. Amino acid sequence: CASSFTSNGPRLFF. The complete variable domain, with remaining parts taken from reference TRBV7-9 and TRBJ1-1, reads DTGVSQNPRHKITKRGQNVTFRCDPISEHNRLYWYRQTLGQGPEFLTYFQNEAQLEKSRLLSDRFSAERPKGSFSTLEIQRTEQGDSAMYLCASSFTSNGPRLFFGQGTRLTVV.

Ten or more counts support this clonotype. The chain recombines TRBV7-3 with TRBJ1-4; D may be TRBD1 (5 bases). This CDR3 is built from 15 residues. V lost 0 bases and J lost 7, with 12 bases in between. Per the germline V gene, CDR1 is SGHTA and CDR2 is FQGTGA. CDR3 loop: CASSLTGGVGEKLFF. As DNA, the CDR3 is TGTGCCAGCAGCTTAACGGGGGGAGTAGGTGAAAAACTGTTTTTT.

This clonotype was seen many times. This chain connects TRBV6-5 to TRBJ1-2; D may be TRBD1 (6 bases). V gave up 8 bases and J gave up 6 bases, with 16 bases separating them. The CDR3 sequence is 13 residues long. CDR1 MNHEY and CDR2 SVGAGI come from the germline V gene. The CDR3 DNA sequence: TGTGCCAGCGGGGAAGGGGGTTTCGATGGCTACACCTTC. This encodes CASGEGGFDGYTF.

This clonotype was seen at least ten times. The rearrangement uses TRBV6-5 and TRBJ2-7; D not resolved. V lost 5 bases and J 1 base, leaving 15 bases between the germline ends. This CDR3 spans 15 amino acids. CDR1 and CDR2 (germline): MNHEY, SVGAGI. CDR3 sequence: CASSPLPGSSYEQYF. The CDR3 DNA reads TGTGCCAGCAGTCCCCTCCCCGGGTCGTCCTACGAGCAGTACTTC.

This clonotype was recorded many times. The V and J genes are TRBV18 and TRBJ1-1; D unclear. Germline-derived CDR1 and CDR2 are KGHSH and LQKENI. Trimming left V 3 bases short and J 5 bases short, with 13 bases between. The CDR3 totals 14 residues. The CDR3 loop is CASSPSGVGTEAFF. The CDR3, as DNA: TGTGCCAGCTCACCGAGCGGTGTCGGGACTGAAGCTTTCTTT.

This clonotype was counted only a few times. This chain joins TRBV6-6 and TRBJ1-1, with 9 nucleotides matching TRBD1. Trimming at V came to 2 bases and at J to 9 bases, leaving 13 bases not matched to a gene. The CDR3 covers 16 residues. Germline V gene sequence: CDR1 MNHNY, CDR2 SVGAGI (reference sequence). As DNA, the CDR3 is TGTGCCAGCAGTTACCCTTTATCCGGGACAGGGAACAAAGCTTTCTTT. Protein product: CASSYPLSGTGNKAFF.

This clonotype was seen many times. The J gene is TRBJ1-2, the V gene TRBV12-3 or TRBV12-4, with 9 bases aligning to TRBD1. The CDR3 extends over 14 amino acids. V was clipped by 5 bases and J by 9 bases; unmatched bases: 10. CDR3 protein: CASSTGQGNARYTF. The CDR3 nucleotides read TGTGCCAGCAGTACGGGACAGGGAAATGCGCGCTACACCTTC.

This clonotype was found many times. This chain joins TRBV7-9 and TRBJ2-7; TRBD2 matches 7 bases. The CDR3 has 13 amino acids. V dropped 1 base and J dropped 5; count of bases not matched to a gene: 2. Germline V gene lookup returns CDR1 SEHNR and CDR2 FQNEAQ (reference sequence). In DNA form, the CDR3 reads TGTGCCAGCAGCTTAGAGGGGAGGGACGAGCAGTACTTC. The encoded protein is CASSLEGRDEQYF.

This clonotype came up many times. V usage is TRBV6-6 and J usage is TRBJ2-5; D unclear. Trimming cost V 0 bases and J 1 base, with 9 bases left between them. CDR1 MNHNY and CDR2 SVGAGI come from the germline V gene (reference sequence). The CDR3 loop spans 15 amino acids. In nucleotides, the CDR3 is TGTGCCAGCAGTTACTCCCAGGACCCCCAAGAGACCCAGTACTTC. Translating it yields CASSYSQDPQETQYF.

This clonotype was counted ten times or more. This chain links TRBV15 with TRBJ2-5; D is unresolved. This CDR3 spans 13 amino acids. Trimming removed 4 bases from V and 1 base from J, with 7 bases in between. Germline loops: CDR1 LNHNV, CDR2 YYDKDF (reference sequence). The CDR3 sequence: CATSTRSQETQYF. CDR3 DNA: TGTGCCACCAGCACTAGAAGCCAAGAGACCCAGTACTTC.

This clonotype was counted ten times or more. The chain is built from TRBV4-1 and TRBJ2-2; 7 positions match TRBD1. Germline loops: CDR1 MGHRA, CDR2 YSYEKL. The V segment lost 2 bases and the J segment 3 bases; nucleotides outside the gene matches: 6. The CDR3 contains 16 residues. Written as DNA, the CDR3 is TGCGCCAGCAGCCAACCACCGGGACAGCACACCGGGGAGCTGTTTTTT. Encoded protein: CASSQPPGQHTGELFF.